This T cell receptor (beta chain) was obtained from a study of blood T cell repertoires in COVID-19. For the study at large: From T cells, B-cell-depleted T cells, or PBMCs came the material, which was cDNA or gDNA.

Original processing methods: Quantification of nucleated cells was approximated via reference gene primer amplification. Profiling relied on immunoSEQ multiplex PCR, and the TCRdb table lists in-frame clones only, not all of them. Clone size and the V and J calls come from that table; the DNA yielded D and trimming. The sample holds over 200,000 clones; around 89% are singletons and the top ten take approximately 2.4%. CDR3 size: 14 residues. Germline V gene sequence: CDR1 LGHDT, CDR2 YNNKEL (reference sequence). The J segment lost 6 bases and the V segment lost 2 bases, leaving 6 bases of the junction unmatched.

Material for sequencing was peripheral blood. V gene TRBV3-1 (or the pseudogene TRBV3-2) combines with J gene TRBJ1-2; 7 bases line up with TRBD1. This sequence was found in a man younger than 45 with COVID-19, enrolled during active disease. In DNA form, the CDR3 reads TGTGCCAGCAGCCAACTAACAGGGGTGGATGGCTACACCTTC. This translates into CASSQLTGVDGYTF.